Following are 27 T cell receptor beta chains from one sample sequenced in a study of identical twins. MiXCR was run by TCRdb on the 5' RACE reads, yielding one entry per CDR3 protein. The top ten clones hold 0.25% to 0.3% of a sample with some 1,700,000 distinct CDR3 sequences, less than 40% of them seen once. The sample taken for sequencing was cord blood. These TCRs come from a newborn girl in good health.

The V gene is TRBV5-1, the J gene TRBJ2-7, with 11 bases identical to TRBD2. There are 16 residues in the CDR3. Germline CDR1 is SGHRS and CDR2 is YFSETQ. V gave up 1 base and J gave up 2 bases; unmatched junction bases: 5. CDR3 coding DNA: TGCGCCAGCAGCTTGTATACTAGCGGGGGCCCCTACGAGCAGTACTTC. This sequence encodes CASSLYTSGGPYEQYF. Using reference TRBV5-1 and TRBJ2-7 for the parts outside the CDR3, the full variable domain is KAGVTQTPRYLIKTRGQQVTLSCSPISGHRSVSWYQQTPGQGLQFLFEYFSETQRNKGNFPGRFSGRQFSNSRSEMNVSTLELGDSALYLCASSLYTSGGPYEQYFGPGTRLTVT.

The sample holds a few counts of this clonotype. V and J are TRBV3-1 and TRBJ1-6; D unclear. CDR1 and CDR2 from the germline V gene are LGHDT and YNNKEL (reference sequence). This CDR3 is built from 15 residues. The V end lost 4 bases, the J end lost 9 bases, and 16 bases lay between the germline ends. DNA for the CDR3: TGTGCCAGCAGCCTTGGGGAGGGCTTCGTTTCACCCCTCCACTTT. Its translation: CASSLGEGFVSPLHF.

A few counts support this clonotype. CDR3 DNA sequence: TGTGCCAGCAGGTTAAGATCAGGTGGCTACACCTTC. As protein: CASRLRSGGYTF. This chain uses TRBV28 with TRBJ1-2; D gene ambiguous. Per germline, CDR1 MDHEN and CDR2 SYDVKM. V was cut by 6 bases and J by 7 bases, with 12 bases left in between. The CDR3 contains 12 residues.

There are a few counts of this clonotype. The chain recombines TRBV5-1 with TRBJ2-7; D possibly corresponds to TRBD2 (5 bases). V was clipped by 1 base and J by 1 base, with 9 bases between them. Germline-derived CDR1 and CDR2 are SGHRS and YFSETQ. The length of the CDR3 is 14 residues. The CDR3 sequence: CASSLWELSYEQYF. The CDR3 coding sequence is TGCGCCAGCAGCTTGTGGGAGTTGTCCTACGAGCAGTACTTC.

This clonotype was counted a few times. The CDR3 nucleotides are TGTGCCAGCAGTTTATCGTCAGCAGGGCCCCTATATGGCTACACCTTC. This translates into CASSLSSAGPLYGYTF. J is TRBJ1-2 and V is TRBV27; possible D gene TRBD1, 5 bases. The CDR3 runs 16 residues. V lost 0 bases to trimming and J lost 5 bases, with 16 bases between them. Germline CDR1 is MNHEY and CDR2 is SMNVEV (reference sequence).

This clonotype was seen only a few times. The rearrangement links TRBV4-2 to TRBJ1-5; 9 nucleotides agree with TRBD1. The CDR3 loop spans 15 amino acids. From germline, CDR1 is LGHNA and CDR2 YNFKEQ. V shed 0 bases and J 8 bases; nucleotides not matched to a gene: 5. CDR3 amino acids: CASSQDPTGGKPQHF. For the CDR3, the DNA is TGTGCCAGCAGCCAAGATCCGACAGGGGGTAAGCCCCAGCATTTT.

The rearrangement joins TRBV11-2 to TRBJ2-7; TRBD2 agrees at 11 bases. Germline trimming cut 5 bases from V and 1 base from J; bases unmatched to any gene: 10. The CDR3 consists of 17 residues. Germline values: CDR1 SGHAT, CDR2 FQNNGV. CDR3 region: CASSHIPGLAASYEQYF. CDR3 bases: TGTGCCAGCAGCCACATCCCGGGACTAGCGGCTTCCTACGAGCAGTACTTC.

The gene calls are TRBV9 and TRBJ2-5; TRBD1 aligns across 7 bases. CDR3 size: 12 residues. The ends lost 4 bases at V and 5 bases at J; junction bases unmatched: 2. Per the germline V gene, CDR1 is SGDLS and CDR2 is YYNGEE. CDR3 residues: CASSTGAETQYF. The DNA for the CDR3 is TGTGCCAGCAGCACAGGGGCCGAGACCCAGTACTTC. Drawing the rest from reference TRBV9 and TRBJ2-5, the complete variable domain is DSGVTQTPKHLITATGQRVTLRCSPRSGDLSVYWYQQSLDQGLQFLIQYYNGEERAKGNILERFSAQQFPDLHSELNLSSLELGDSALYFCASSTGAETQYFGPGTRLLVL.

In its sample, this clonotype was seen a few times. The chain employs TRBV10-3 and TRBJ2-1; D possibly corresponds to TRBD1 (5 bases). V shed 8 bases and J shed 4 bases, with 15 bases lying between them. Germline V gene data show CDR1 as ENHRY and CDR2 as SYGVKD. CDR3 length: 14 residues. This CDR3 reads CAISSGASYNEQFF. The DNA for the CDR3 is TGTGCCATCTCGAGTGGGGCATCTTACAATGAGCAGTTCTTC.

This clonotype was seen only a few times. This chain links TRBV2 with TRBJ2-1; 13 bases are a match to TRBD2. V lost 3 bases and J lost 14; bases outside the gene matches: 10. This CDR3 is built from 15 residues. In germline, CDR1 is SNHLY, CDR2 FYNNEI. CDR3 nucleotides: TGTGCCAGCAGTGACAAACTAGCGGGAGGGCCGGAAAAGTTCTTC. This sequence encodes CASSDKLAGGPEKFF.

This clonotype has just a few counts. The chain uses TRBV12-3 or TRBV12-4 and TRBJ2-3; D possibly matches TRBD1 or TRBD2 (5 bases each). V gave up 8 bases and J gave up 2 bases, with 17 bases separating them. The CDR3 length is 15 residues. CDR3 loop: CASATGTEVTDTQYF. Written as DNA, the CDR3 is TGTGCCAGCGCAACCGGGACGGAAGTCACAGATACGCAGTATTTT.

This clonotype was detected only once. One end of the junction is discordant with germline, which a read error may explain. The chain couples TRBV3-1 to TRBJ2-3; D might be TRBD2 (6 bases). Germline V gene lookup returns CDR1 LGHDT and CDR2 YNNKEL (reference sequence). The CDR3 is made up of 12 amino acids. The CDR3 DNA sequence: TGTGCCGGCAGCAGACTAGCAGATACGCAGTATTTT. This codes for CAGSRLADTQYF.

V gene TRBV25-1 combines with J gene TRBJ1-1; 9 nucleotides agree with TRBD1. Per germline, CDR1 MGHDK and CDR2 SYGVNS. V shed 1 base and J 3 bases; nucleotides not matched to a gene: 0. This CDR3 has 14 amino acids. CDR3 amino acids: CASSEWTGDTEAFF. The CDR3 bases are TGTGCCAGCAGTGAATGGACAGGGGACACTGAAGCTTTCTTT. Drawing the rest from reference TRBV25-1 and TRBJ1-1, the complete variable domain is EADIYQTPRYLVIGTGKKITLECSQTMGHDKMYWYQQDPGMELHLIHYSYGVNSTEKGDLSSESTVSRIRTEHFPLTLESARPSHTSQYLCASSEWTGDTEAFFGQGTRLTVV.

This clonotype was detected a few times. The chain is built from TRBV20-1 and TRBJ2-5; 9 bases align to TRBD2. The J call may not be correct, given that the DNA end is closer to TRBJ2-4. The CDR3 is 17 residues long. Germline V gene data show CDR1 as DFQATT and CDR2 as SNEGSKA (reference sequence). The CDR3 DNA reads TGCAGTGTGGGAGGTAGCGGGGGACGTCGGGCCAAAAACATTCAGTACTTC. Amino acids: CSVGGSGGRRAKNIQYF.

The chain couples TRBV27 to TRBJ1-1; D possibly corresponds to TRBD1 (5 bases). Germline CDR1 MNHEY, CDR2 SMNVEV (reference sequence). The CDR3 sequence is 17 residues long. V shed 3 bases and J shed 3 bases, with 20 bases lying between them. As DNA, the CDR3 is TGTGCCAGCAGTTTGTTTTTCGTCCGGGTGGGGGACACTGAAGCTTTCTTT. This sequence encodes CASSLFFVRVGDTEAFF.

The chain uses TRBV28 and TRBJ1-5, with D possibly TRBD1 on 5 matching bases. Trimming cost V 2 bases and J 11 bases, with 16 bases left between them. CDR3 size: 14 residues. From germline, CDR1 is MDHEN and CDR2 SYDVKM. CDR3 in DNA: TGTGCCAGCAGTTTAGTCCTTGGGGGTTGGGCCCAGCATTTT. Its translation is CASSLVLGGWAQHF.

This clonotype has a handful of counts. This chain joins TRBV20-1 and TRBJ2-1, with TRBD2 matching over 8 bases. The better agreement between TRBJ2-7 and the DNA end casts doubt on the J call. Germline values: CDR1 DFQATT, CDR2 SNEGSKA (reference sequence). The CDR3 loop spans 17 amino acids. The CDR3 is CSARGTSGPLSYNEQYF. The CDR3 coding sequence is TGCAGTGCTAGAGGAACTAGCGGCCCTCTCTCCTACAATGAGCAGTACTTC.

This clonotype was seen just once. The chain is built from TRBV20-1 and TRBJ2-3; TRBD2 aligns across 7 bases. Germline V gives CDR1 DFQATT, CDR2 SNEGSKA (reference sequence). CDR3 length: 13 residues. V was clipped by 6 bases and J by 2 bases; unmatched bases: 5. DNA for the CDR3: TGCAGTGCGGGGACTAACCCCACAGATACGCAGTATTTT. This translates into CSAGTNPTDTQYF.

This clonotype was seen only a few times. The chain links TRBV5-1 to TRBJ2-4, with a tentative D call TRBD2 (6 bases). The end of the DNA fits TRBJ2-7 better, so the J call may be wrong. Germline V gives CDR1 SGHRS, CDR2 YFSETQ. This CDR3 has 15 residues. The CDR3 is CASSFIREVENEQYF. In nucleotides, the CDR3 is TGCGCCAGCAGCTTTATCAGGGAGGTAGAGAACGAGCAGTACTTC.

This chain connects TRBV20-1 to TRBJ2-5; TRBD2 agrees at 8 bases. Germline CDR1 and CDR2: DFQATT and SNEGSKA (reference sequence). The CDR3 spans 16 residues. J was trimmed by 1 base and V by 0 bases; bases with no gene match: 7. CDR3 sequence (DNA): TGCAGTGCTAGAGATTTTAGCGGGATGGTCCAAGAGACCCAGTACTTC. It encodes CSARDFSGMVQETQYF.

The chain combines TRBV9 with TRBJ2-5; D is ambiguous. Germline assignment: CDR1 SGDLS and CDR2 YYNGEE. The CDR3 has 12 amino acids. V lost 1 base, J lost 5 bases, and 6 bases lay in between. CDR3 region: CASSVNGETQYF. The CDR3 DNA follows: TGTGCCAGCAGCGTAAATGGTGAGACCCAGTACTTC.

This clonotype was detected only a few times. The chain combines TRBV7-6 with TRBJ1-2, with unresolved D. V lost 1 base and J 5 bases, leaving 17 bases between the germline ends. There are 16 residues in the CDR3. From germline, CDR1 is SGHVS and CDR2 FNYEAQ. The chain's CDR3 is CASSLGGVRVGYGYTF. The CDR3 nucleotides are TGTGCCAGCAGCTTAGGAGGAGTGAGGGTAGGATATGGCTACACCTTC.

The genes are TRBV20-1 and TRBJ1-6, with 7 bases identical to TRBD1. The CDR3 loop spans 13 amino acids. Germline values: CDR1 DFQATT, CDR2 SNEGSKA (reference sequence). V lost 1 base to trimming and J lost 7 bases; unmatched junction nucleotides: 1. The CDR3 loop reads CSARVQGNSPLHF. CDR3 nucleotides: TGCAGTGCTAGAGTACAGGGGAATTCACCCCTCCACTTT.

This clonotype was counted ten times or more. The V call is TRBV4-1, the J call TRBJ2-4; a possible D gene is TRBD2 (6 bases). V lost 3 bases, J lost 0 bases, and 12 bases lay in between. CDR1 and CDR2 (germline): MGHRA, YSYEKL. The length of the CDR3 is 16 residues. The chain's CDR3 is CASSQPSALAKNIQYF. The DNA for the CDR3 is TGCGCCAGCAGCCAGCCTAGCGCCTTAGCCAAAAACATTCAGTACTTC.

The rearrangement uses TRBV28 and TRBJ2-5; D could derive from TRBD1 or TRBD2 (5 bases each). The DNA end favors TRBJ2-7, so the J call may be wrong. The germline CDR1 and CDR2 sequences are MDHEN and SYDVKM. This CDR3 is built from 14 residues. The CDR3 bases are TGTGCCAGCTGGACCCCGGGACCAAACTACGAGCAGTACTTC. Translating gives CASWTPGPNYEQYF.

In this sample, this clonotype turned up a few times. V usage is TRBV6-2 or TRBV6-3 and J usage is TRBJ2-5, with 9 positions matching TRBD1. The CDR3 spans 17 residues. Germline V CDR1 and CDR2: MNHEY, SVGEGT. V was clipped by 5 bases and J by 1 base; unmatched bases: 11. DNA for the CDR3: TGTGCCAGCAGTCTATTGGGGACAGGGAACGTCCAAGAGACCCAGTACTTC. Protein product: CASSLLGTGNVQETQYF.

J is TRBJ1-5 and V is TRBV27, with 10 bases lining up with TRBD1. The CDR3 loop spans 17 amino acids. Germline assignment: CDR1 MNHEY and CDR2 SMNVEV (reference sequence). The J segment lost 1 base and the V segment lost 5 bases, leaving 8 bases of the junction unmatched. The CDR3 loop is CASSPAPGQGSNQPQHF. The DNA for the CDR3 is TGTGCCAGCAGTCCCGCACCGGGACAGGGGAGCAATCAGCCCCAGCATTTT.